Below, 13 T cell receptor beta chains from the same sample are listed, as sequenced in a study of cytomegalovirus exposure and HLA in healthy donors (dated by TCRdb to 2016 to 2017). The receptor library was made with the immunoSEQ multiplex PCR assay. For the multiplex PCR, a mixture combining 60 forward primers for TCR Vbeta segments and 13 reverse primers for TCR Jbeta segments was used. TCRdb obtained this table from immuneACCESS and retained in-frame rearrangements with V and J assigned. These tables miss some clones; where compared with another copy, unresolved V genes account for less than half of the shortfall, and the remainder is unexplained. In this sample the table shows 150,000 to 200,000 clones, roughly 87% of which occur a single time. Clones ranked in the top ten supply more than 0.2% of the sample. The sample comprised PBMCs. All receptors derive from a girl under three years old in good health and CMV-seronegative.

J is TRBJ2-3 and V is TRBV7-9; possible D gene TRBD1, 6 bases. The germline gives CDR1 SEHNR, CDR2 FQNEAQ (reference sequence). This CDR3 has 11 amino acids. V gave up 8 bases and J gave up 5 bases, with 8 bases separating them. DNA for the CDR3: TGTGCCAGCGGGGGCGAAGATACGCAGTATTTT. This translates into CASGGEDTQYF. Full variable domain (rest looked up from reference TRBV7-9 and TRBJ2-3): DTGVSQNPRHKITKRGQNVTFRCDPISEHNRLYWYRQTLGQGPEFLTYFQNEAQLEKSRLLSDRFSAERPKGSFSTLEIQRTEQGDSAMYLCASGGEDTQYFGPGTRLTVL.

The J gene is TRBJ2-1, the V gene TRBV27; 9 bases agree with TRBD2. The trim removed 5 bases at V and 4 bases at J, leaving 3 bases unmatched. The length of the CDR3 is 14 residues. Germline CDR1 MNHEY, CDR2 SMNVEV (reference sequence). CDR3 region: CASSRTSAYNEQFF. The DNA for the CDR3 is TGTGCCAGCAGTAGGACTAGCGCATACAATGAGCAGTTCTTC.

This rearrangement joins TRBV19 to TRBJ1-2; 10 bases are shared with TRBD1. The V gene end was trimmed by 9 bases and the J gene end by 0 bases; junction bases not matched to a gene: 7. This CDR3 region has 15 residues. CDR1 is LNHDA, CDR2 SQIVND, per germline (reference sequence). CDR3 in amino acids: CASTLGQGANYGYTF. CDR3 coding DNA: TGTGCCAGCACTCTAGGACAGGGGGCTAACTATGGCTACACCTTC.

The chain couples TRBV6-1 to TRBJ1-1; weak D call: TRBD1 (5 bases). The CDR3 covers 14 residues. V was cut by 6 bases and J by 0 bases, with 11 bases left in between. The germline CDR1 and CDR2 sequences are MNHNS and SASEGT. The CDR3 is CASRVTDMNTEAFF. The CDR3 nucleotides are TGTGCCAGCAGGGTGACAGACATGAACACTGAAGCTTTCTTT.

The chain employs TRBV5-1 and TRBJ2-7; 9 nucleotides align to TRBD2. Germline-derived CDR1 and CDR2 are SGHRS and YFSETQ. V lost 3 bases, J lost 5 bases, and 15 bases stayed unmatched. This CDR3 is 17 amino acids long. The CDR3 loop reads CASSWPRGSGSVNEQYF. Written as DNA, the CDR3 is TGCGCCAGCAGCTGGCCGAGGGGTAGCGGGAGTGTCAACGAGCAGTACTTC.

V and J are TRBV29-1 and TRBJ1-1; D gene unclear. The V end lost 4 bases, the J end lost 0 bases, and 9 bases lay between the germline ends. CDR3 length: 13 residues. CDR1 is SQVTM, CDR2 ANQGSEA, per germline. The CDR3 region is CSVAEGVNTEAFF. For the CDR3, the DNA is TGCAGCGTTGCGGAGGGAGTGAACACTGAAGCTTTCTTT.

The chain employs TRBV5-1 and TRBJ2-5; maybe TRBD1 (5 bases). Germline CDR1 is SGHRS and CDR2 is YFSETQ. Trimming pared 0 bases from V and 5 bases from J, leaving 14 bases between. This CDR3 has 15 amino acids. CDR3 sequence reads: CASSLEPAGRETQYF. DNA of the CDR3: TGCGCCAGCAGCTTGGAGCCAGCAGGGCGTGAGACCCAGTACTTC. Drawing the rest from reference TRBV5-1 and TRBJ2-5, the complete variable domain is KAGVTQTPRYLIKTRGQQVTLSCSPISGHRSVSWYQQTPGQGLQFLFEYFSETQRNKGNFPGRFSGRQFSNSRSEMNVSTLELGDSALYLCASSLEPAGRETQYFGPGTRLLVL.

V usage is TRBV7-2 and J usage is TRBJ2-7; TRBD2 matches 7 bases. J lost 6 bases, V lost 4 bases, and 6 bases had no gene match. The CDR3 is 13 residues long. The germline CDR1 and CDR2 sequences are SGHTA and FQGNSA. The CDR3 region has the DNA TGTGCCAGCAGCTCACGGACTAGGACCGAGCAGTACTTC. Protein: CASSSRTRTEQYF.

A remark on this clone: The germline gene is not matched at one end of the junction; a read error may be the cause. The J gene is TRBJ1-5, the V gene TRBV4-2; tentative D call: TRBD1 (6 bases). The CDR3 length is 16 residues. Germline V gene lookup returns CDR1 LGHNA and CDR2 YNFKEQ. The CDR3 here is CANSQYDRKSNQPQHF. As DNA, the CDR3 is TGTGCCAACAGCCAATACGACAGGAAGAGCAATCAGCCCCAGCATTTT.

CDR3 sequence reads: CASSFSTGQPQHF. The CDR3 nucleotides are TGTGCCAGCAGTTTTAGCACCGGTCAGCCCCAGCATTTT. The gene calls are TRBV6-5 and TRBJ1-5; no definite D call. The CDR3 has 13 amino acids. Germline assignment: CDR1 MNHEY and CDR2 SVGAGI. V lost 4 bases to trimming and J lost 6 bases, with 10 bases between them.

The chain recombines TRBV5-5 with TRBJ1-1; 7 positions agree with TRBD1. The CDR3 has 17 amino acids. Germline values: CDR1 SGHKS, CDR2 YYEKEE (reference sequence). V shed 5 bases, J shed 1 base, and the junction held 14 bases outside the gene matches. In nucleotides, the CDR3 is TGTGCCAGCAGTCGAGAGACAGGGCCGAGGAAGAACACTGAAGCTTTCTTT. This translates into CASSRETGPRKNTEAFF.

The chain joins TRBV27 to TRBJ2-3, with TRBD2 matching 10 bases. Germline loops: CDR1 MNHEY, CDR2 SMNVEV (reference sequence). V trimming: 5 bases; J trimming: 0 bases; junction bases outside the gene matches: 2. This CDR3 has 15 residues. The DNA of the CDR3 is TGTGCCAGCAGTCAACTAGCGGGGAGCACAGATACGCAGTATTTT. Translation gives CASSQLAGSTDTQYF.

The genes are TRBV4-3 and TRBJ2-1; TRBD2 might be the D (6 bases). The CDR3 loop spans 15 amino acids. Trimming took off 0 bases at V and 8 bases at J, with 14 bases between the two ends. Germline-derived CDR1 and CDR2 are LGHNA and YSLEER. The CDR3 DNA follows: TGCGCCAGCAGCCAAGATTGGAGTAGCGGCGATGAGCAGTTCTTC. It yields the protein CASSQDWSSGDEQFF.